Listed below are T cell receptor beta chains from one sample, sequenced in a study of shared clonotypes between healthy human individuals. Profiling relied on immunoSEQ multiplex PCR, and the TCRdb table lists in-frame clones only, not all of them. The sample includes some 500,000 clones, roughly 95% of them seen just once. The sample was naive CD4+ T cells sorted from blood. These receptors originate from a woman aged 25 to 45 in good health. CDR3s include the opening cysteine and the closing phenylalanine or tryptophan. A D gene is named only where the DNA matches it firmly. Part of the rows lack a size; the others show once, few, many or a class for expanded clones.

CAISPEYEQYF	TGTGCCATCAGTCCAGAATACGAGCAGTACTTC	TRBV10-3	TRBJ2-7	.	.
CSAGGGQGTDTQYF	TGCAGCGCTGGCGGGGGGCAGGGAACAGATACGCAGTATTTT	TRBV29-1	TRBJ2-3	.	TRBD2
CASSQDPGREEGYTF	TGCGCCAGCAGCCAAGATCCGGGCAGGGAGGAAGGCTACACCTTC	TRBV4-1	TRBJ1-2	.	.
CASSLFGTGHEQYF	TGTGCCAGCAGCTTATTCGGCACTGGACACGAGCAGTACTTC	TRBV7-9	TRBJ2-7	once	.
CASSTRLTTSGNSEQFF	TGTGCCAGCAGCACGCGATTAACGACTAGCGGGAACTCTGAGCAGTTCTTC	TRBV4-2	TRBJ2-1	.	TRBD2
CASSRQEEQETQYF	TGTGCCAGCAGTAGGCAGGAGGAGCAAGAGACCCAGTACTTC	TRBV2	TRBJ2-5	.	.
CASSYTRGANEKLFF	TGTGCCAGCAGTTACACGAGGGGAGCTAATGAAAAACTGTTTTTT	TRBV6-5	TRBJ1-4	.	.
CASSAGTSGNQYNEQFF	TGTGCCAGCAGCGCGGGGACTAGCGGGAACCAGTACAATGAGCAGTTCTTC	TRBV7-2	TRBJ2-1	once	TRBD2
CASSPGTGEYYGYTF	TGTGCCAGCAGTCCCGGGACAGGGGAGTACTATGGCTACACCTTC	TRBV28	TRBJ1-2	.	TRBD1
CSVDLGQGHQPQHF	TGCAGCGTTGATTTAGGACAGGGGCATCAGCCCCAGCATTTT	TRBV29-1	TRBJ1-5	.	TRBD1
CASSGRNTNEKLFF	TGTGCCAGCAGCGGACGGAATACGAATGAAAAACTGTTTTTT	TRBV2	TRBJ1-4	.	.
CASRRSQRETFYEQYF	TGTGCCAGTAGGCGATCCCAGCGGGAGACTTTCTACGAGCAGTACTTC	TRBV19	TRBJ2-7	.	TRBD2
CASSQLGTGDYEQYF	TGCGCCAGCAGCCAACTCGGGACAGGGGACTACGAGCAGTACTTC	TRBV4-1	TRBJ2-7	.	TRBD1
CAWSVSGHEQYF	TGTGCCTGGAGTGTCAGTGGGCACGAGCAGTACTTC	TRBV30	TRBJ2-7	.	.
CASSLYGTRDDRIQYF	TGTGCCAGCAGCTTGTACGGAACCCGGGATGATCGCATTCAGTACTTC	TRBV5-6	TRBJ2-4	.	.
CAIPGTDRNGYTF	TGTGCCATCCCCGGGACAGACCGAAATGGCTACACCTTC	TRBV5-4	TRBJ1-2	.	TRBD1
CASSLTSRGIKGETQYF	TGTGCCAGCAGTTTGACTTCTCGGGGGATAAAGGGAGAGACCCAGTACTTC	TRBV27	TRBJ2-5	.	.
CASSPRSNQPQHF	TGCGCCAGCAGTCCCAGGAGCAATCAGCCCCAGCATTTT	TRBV10-1	TRBJ1-5	.	.
CASSQGTRGNTIYF	TGTGCCAGTAGCCAGGGGACCCGGGGAAACACCATATATTTT	TRBV19	TRBJ1-3	.	.
CASSLVGSQPQHF	TGTGCCAGCAGCTTGGTGGGGAGCCAGCCCCAGCATTTT	TRBV5-8	TRBJ1-5	.	.
CATSTAREAGRGEQYF	TGTGCCACCAGCACGGCACGGGAGGCCGGTAGGGGGGAGCAGTACTTC	TRBV15	TRBJ2-7	.	.
CASSLVAEETQYF	TGTGCCAGCAGCTTGGTGGCAGAAGAGACCCAGTACTTC	TRBV5-6	TRBJ2-5	.	.
CASSQPTRRDTGELFF	TGCGCCAGCAGCCAACCGACTAGACGGGACACCGGGGAGCTGTTTTTT	TRBV4-1	TRBJ2-2	.	.
CASSGNRGANTEAFF	TGTGCCAGCAGCGGAAACAGGGGAGCGAACACTGAAGCTTTCTTT	TRBV9	TRBJ1-1	.	TRBD1
CASSWLEGQNAGELFF	TGCGCCAGCAGCTGGCTGGAGGGCCAAAACGCCGGGGAGCTGTTTTTT	TRBV5-1	TRBJ2-2	.	.
CASSLRHSSSYNSPLHF	TGCGCCAGCAGTCTTCGGCACAGTAGCTCCTATAATTCACCCCTCCACTTT	TRBV23-1	TRBJ1-6	.	.
CASSEVFAQPQHF	TGCGCCAGCAGTGAAGTGTTCGCTCAGCCCCAGCATTTT	TRBV10-2	TRBJ1-5	few	.
CAWSVWAPVQGIGANVLTF	TGTGCCTGGAGTGTATGGGCCCCCGTGCAGGGGATCGGGGCCAACGTCCTGACTTTC	TRBV30	TRBJ2-6	.	.
CASSSGQGGFKLFF	TGTGCCAGCAGCTCCGGACAGGGAGGCTTTAAACTGTTTTTT	TRBV5-5	TRBJ1-4	.	TRBD1
CASSASEFGGLGQQETQYF	TGTGCCAGCAGCGCCTCTGAGTTTGGGGGGCTGGGACAGCAAGAGACCCAGTACTTC	TRBV9	TRBJ2-5	.	.
CASSSQQGLAGGPGLFF	TGTGCCAGCAGCTCGCAACAGGGACTAGCGGGAGGGCCAGGGCTGTTTTTT	TRBV5-4	TRBJ2-2	.	TRBD2
CASSLSAGTGGYTF	TGTGCCAGCAGCCTGTCGGCAGGGACAGGAGGCTACACCTTC	TRBV27	TRBJ1-2	once	TRBD1
CASYRGRADTQYF	TGTGCCAGTTACAGGGGGAGAGCAGATACGCAGTATTTT	TRBV2	TRBJ2-3	.	TRBD1
CSVEDWGASTDTQYF	TGCAGCGTTGAAGATTGGGGGGCTAGCACAGATACGCAGTATTTT	TRBV29-1	TRBJ2-3	.	.
CASERQLNTEAFF	TGTGCCAGTGAACGACAGCTGAACACTGAAGCTTTCTTT	TRBV19	TRBJ1-1	.	.
CASSLATARGTEAFF	TGTGCCAGCAGCTTAGCGACCGCCAGGGGCACTGAAGCTTTCTTT	TRBV7-9	TRBJ1-1	.	.
CASNPARGTGELFF	TGTGCCAGCAACCCCGCGCGGGGAACCGGGGAGCTGTTTTTT	TRBV11-2	TRBJ2-2	.	.
CASSFGAGVVGETQYF	TGTGCCAGCAGTTTCGGGGCGGGAGTTGTGGGGGAGACCCAGTACTTC	TRBV28	TRBJ2-5	.	TRBD2
CASSPTSGTYNEQFF	TGCGCCAGCAGCCCTACTAGCGGGACCTACAATGAGCAGTTCTTC	TRBV5-1	TRBJ2-1	.	TRBD2
CASSHKVSLLAGVVQETQYF	TGTGCCAGCAGCCACAAGGTTTCCCTACTAGCGGGAGTGGTACAAGAGACCCAGTACTTC	TRBV4-2	TRBJ2-5	.	TRBD2